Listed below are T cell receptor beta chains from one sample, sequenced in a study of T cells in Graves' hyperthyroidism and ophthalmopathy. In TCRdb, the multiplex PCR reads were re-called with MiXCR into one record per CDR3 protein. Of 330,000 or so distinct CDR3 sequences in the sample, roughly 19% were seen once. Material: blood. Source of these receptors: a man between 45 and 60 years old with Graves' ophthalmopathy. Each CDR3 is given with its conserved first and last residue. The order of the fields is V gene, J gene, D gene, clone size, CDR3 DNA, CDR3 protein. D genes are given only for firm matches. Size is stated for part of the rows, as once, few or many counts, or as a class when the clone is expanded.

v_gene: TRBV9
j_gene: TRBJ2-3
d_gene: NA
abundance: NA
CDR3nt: TGTGCCAGCAGCGGGGTAAGAGTAGATACGCAGTATTTT
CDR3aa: CASSGVRVDTQYF

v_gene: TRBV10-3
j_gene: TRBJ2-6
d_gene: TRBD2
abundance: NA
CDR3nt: TGTGCCATCAGTCTAGCGGGCCGCTCTGGGGCCAACGTCCTGACTTTC
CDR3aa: CAISLAGRSGANVLTF

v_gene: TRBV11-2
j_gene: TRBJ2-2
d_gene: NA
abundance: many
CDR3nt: TGTGCCAGCAGCTTACGCCCACCGGCTACACGCCGACCCGGGGAGCTGTTTTTT
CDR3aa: CASSLRPPATRRPGELFF

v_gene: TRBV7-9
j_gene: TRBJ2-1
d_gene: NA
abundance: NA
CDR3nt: TGTGCCAGCAGCTTAGATCTGGGGAACAATGAGCAGTTCTTC
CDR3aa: CASSLDLGNNEQFF

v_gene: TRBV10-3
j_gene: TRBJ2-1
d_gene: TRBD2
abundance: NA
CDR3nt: TGTGCCATCAGTGAGTCGTTGACTAGCCGGGTCAATGAGCAGTTCTTC
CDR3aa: CAISESLTSRVNEQFF

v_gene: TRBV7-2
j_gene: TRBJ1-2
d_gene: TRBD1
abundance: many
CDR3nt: TGTGCCAGCAGCTCTGGACAGGGGAACTATGGCTACACCTTC
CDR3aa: CASSSGQGNYGYTF

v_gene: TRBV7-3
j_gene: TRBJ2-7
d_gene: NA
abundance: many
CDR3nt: TGTGCCAGCAGCTTAACCTCGGGGAGCGAGCAGTACTTC
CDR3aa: CASSLTSGSEQYF

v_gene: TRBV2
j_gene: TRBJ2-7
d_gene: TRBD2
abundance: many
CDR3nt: TGTGCCAGCAGTGAAGGACCTAGCGGGTCCTCCTACGAGCAGTACTTC
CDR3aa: CASSEGPSGSSYEQYF

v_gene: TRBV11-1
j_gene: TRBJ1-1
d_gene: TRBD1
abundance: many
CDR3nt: TGTGCCAGCAGCTTGAGGGGGCGGGAGAACACTGAAGCTTTCTTT
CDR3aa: CASSLRGRENTEAFF

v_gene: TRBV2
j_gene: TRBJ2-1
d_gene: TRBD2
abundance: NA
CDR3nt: TGTGCCAGCAGTGAACTAGCGGGAGGTTTCAATGAGCAGTTCTTC
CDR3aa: CASSELAGGFNEQFF

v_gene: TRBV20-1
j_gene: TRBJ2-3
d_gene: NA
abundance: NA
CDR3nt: TGCAGTGCTAGAGGTGTTTGGCGGGGCAGCACAGATACGCAGTATTTT
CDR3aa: CSARGVWRGSTDTQYF

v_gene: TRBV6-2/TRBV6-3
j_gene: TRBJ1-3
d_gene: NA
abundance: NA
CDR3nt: TGTGCCAGCAGTTATGAGCCGAACAGCTCTGGAAACACCATATATTTT
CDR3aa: CASSYEPNSSGNTIYF

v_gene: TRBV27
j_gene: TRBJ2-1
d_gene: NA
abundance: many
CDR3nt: TGTGCCAGCAGTTTAACTAACCTGGGTAATGAGCAGTTCTTC
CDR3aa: CASSLTNLGNEQFF

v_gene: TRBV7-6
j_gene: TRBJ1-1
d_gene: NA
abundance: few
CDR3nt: TGTGCCAGCAGCTCTTTTAAGGGGGGACTAAACACTGAAGCTTTCTTT
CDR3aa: CASSSFKGGLNTEAFF

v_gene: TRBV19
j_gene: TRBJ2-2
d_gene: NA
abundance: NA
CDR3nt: TGTGCCAGTAGTATAGATTCAGCGGTGGCGAACACCGGGGAGCTGTTTTTT
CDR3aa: CASSIDSAVANTGELFF

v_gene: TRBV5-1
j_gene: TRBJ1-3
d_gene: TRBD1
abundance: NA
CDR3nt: TGCGCCAGCAGCCTGCTAAACAGGGGAGAGGGAAACACCATATATTTT
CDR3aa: CASSLLNRGEGNTIYF

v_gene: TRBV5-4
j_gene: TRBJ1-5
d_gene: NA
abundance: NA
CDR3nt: TGTGCCAGCAGCTTGGGTTGGAGGGGGGATAGCAATCAGCCCCAGCATTTT
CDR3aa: CASSLGWRGDSNQPQHF

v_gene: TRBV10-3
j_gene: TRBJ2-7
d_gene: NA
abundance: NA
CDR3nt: TGTGCCATCAGTGAGTCCCGTACAGGGACCTACGAGCAGTACTTC
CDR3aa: CAISESRTGTYEQYF

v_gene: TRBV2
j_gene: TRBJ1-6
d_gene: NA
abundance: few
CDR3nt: TGTGCCAGCAGTGGTAACCAAGCCCCCCTCCACTTT
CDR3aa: CASSGNQAPLHF

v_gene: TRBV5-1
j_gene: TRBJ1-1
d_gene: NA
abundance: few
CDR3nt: TGCGCCAGCAGCCCTCATCAGGGCCCTCTGAACACTGAAGCTTTCTTT
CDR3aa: CASSPHQGPLNTEAFF

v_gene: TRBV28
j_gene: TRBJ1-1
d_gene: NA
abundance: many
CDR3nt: TGTGCCAGCACCCCAGGGAACACTGAAGCTTTCTTT
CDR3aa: CASTPGNTEAFF

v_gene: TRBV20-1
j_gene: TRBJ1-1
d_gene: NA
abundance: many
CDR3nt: TGCAGTGCTGATGTGAGGGTGAACACTGAAGCTTTCTTT
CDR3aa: CSADVRVNTEAFF

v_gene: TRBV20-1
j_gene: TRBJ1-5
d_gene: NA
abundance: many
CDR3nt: TGCAGTGCTCCCATGGGCGCCCAAGGAGGGAATCAGCCCCAGCATTTT
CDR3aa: CSAPMGAQGGNQPQHF

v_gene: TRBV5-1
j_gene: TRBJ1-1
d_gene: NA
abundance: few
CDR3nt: TGCGCCAGCAGCTTCATCAGGGCGGATGAGGGTTACACTGAAGCTTTCTTT
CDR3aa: CASSFIRADEGYTEAFF

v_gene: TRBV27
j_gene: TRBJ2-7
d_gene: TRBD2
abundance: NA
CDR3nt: TGTGCCAGCAGTTCCAGGACTAGCGGGTACCCCTACGAGCAGTACTTC
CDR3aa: CASSSRTSGYPYEQYF

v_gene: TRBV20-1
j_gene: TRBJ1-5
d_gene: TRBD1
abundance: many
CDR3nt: TGCAGTGCCCCCGCGGCAGGGGGCGGAGTGGGGCCCCAGCATTTT
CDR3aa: CSAPAAGGGVGPQHF

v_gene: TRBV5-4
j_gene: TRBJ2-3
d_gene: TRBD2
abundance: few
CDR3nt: TGTGCCAGCAGCTTGGCCCCGGGAGGGTCAGATACGCAGTATTTT
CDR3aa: CASSLAPGGSDTQYF

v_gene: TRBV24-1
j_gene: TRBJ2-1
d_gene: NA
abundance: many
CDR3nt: TGTGCCACCAGTGCGGAGACACTACCCTACAATGAGCAGTTCTTC
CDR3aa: CATSAETLPYNEQFF

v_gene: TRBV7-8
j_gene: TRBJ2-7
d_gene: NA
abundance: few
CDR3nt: TGTGCCAGCAGCTTAGCCCCGATCCGACGATCATCCTACGAGCAGTACTTC
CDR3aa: CASSLAPIRRSSYEQYF

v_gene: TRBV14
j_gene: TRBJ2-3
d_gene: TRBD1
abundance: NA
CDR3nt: TGTGCCAGCAGCCGGGACAGGGGATTCCAGGATACGCAGTATTTT
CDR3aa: CASSRDRGFQDTQYF

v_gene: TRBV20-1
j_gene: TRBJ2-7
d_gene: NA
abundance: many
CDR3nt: TGCAGTGCTAGAGATTATAGGGGAGACTCCTACGAGCAGTACTTC
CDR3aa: CSARDYRGDSYEQYF

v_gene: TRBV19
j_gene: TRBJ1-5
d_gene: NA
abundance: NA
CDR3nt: TGTGCCAGTAGTATAACGAGGGATGAATATCAGCCCCAGCATTTT
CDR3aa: CASSITRDEYQPQHF

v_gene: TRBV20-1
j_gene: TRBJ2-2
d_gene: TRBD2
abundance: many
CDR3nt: TGCAGTGCTAGAGATGTAGCGGGAGGGGACGCCGGGGAGCTGTTTTTT
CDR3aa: CSARDVAGGDAGELFF

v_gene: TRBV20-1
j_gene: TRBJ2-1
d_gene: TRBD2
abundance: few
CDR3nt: TGCAGTGCCTCAGATGGGCGGGAGGAGCAGTTCTTC
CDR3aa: CSASDGREEQFF

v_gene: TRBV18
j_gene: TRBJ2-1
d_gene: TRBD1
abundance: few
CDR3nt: TGTGCCAGCTCACCGACAGGGTCCGGTGAGCAGTTCTTC
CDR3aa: CASSPTGSGEQFF

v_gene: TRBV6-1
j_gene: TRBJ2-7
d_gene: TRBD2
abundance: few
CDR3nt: TGTGCCACCTCCCCGGGAGGTAGCTCCTACGAGCAGTACTTC
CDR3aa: CATSPGGSSYEQYF

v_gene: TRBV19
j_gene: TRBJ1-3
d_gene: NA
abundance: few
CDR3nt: TGTGCCAGTACCCGTGACGGCAACTCTGGAAACACCATATATTTT
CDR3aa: CASTRDGNSGNTIYF

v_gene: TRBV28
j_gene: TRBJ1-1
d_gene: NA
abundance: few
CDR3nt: TGTGCCAGCATATGGAGGACGAACACTGAAGCTTTCTTT
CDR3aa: CASIWRTNTEAFF

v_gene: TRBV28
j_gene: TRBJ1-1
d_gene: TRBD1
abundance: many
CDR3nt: TGTGCCACGACGACAGGGGAGGTAACTGAAGCTTTCTTT
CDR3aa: CATTTGEVTEAFF

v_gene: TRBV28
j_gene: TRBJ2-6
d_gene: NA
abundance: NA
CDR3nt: TGTGCCAGCACCATGGAGAACTCTGGGGCCAACGTCCTGACTTTC
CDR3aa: CASTMENSGANVLTF

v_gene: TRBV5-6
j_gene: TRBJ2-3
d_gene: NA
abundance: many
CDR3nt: TGTGCCAGCAGCTCAACAGCAGATACGCAGTATTTT
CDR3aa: CASSSTADTQYF

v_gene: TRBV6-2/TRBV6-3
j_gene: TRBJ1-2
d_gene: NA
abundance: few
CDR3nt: TGTGCCAGCAGTTACTCGGGTGGGACGACAGCTAACTATGGCTACACCTTC
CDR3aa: CASSYSGGTTANYGYTF

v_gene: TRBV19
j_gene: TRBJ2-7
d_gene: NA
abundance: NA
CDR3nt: TGTGCCAGTAGTATAGGGGACCGGTCCTACGAGCAGTACTTC
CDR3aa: CASSIGDRSYEQYF

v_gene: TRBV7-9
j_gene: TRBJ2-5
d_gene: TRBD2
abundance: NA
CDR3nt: TGTGCCAGCAGCCCTGGGACTAGCGGCTCCATGATGGCCCAGTACTTC
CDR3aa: CASSPGTSGSMMAQYF

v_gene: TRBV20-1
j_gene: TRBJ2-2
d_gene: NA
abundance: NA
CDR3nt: TGCAGTGCCAGCAGTGGCACCGGGGAGCTGTTTTTT
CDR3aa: CSASSGTGELFF

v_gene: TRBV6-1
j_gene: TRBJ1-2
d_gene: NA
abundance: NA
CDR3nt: TGTGCCAGCAGTGACCGGGTTGAAGGGACCCCTAACTATGGCTACACCTTC
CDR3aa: CASSDRVEGTPNYGYTF

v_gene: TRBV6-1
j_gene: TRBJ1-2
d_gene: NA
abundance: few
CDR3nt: TGTGCCAGCAGTTCCACACCCCATACAGTGATTTATGGCTACACCTTC
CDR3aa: CASSSTPHTVIYGYTF

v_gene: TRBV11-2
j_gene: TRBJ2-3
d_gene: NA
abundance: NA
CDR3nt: TGTGCCAGCAGCGCCAGGGGGACGGGAGTTCTTCCAGATACGCAGTATTTT
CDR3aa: CASSARGTGVLPDTQYF

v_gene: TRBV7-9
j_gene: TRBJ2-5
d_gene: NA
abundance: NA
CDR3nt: TGTGCCAGCAGCCCCGGGGCAGGGGTTGAGACCCAGTACTTC
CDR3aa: CASSPGAGVETQYF

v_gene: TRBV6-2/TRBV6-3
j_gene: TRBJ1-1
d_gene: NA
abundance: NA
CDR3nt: TGTGCCACGTCGAAGTTTACGAACACTGAAGCTTTCTTT
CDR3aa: CATSKFTNTEAFF

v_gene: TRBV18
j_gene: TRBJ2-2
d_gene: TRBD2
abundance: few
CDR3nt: TGTGCCAGCTCACCAAGGGCGCGGGAGCGGAACACCGGGGAGCTGTTTTTT
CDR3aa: CASSPRARERNTGELFF

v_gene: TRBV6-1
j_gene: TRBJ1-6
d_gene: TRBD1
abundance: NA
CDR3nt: TGTGCCAGCAGTCGCTTGACAGGGGTGTATTCACCCCTCCACTTT
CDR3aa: CASSRLTGVYSPLHF

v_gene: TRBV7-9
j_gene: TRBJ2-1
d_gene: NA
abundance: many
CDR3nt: TGTGCCAGCAGCTACCCCGGGCTAGCTCATGAGCAGTTCTTC
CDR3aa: CASSYPGLAHEQFF

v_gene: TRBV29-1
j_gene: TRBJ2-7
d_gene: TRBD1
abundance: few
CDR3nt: TGCAGCGTTGGCGACAGGGGGTACGGATACGAGCAGTACTTC
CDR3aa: CSVGDRGYGYEQYF